Presented here are 32 T cell receptor beta chains from one specimen sequenced in a study of shared clonotypes between healthy human individuals. The method was immunoSEQ multiplex PCR; TCRdb's version includes in-frame clones alone and lacks a portion of them. Of millions of clones in the sample, 80% to 95% were seen once. Input material: naive CD4+ T cells from PBMCs. Subset defined: CD45RA+ positively selected. These receptors were obtained from a man aged 18 to 29 in good health. Some clones in this sample may be carry-over from other donors' samples.

The rearrangement uses TRBV11-2 and TRBJ2-1; D gene unclear. Germline V gene sequence: CDR1 SGHAT, CDR2 FQNNGV. The CDR3 has 16 amino acids. Trimming stripped 1 base from V and 0 bases from J, with 10 bases between. DNA of the CDR3: TGTGCCAGCAGCTTAGCTTCCATGAGCTCCTACAATGAGCAGTTCTTC. Protein product: CASSLASMSSYNEQFF.

The rearrangement links TRBV7-2 to TRBJ2-5; D perhaps matches TRBD2 (6 bases). V was cut by 5 bases and J by 2 bases, with 12 bases left in between. Germline V lookup: CDR1 SGHTA, CDR2 FQGNSA. The CDR3 is made up of 14 amino acids. CDR3: CASSRAGTQETQYF. CDR3 nucleotides: TGTGCCAGCAGCCGGGCGGGGACGCAAGAGACCCAGTACTTC.

J is TRBJ2-5 and V is TRBV7-2; D gene unclear. V lost 8 bases to trimming and J lost 2 bases, with 18 bases between them. The CDR3 is 15 residues long. Germline CDR1 and CDR2: SGHTA and FQGNSA. CDR3: CASGDRLSGQETQYF. CDR3 sequence (DNA): TGTGCCAGCGGGGATCGGTTGTCCGGGCAAGAGACCCAGTACTTC.

The chain joins TRBV5-6 to TRBJ2-7, with TRBD1 as a possible D gene (6 bases). The germline CDR1 and CDR2 sequences are SGHDT and YYEEEE. Deletions cut 2 bases from V and 5 bases from J, with 14 bases between. The CDR3 is 14 residues long. The CDR3 DNA is TGTGCCAGCAGCTTATACCGGGACAACGACGAGCAGTACTTC. This codes for CASSLYRDNDEQYF.

The chain uses TRBV28 and TRBJ2-3; 7 bases match TRBD1. CDR1 is MDHEN, CDR2 SYDVKM, per germline. This CDR3 is built from 16 residues. The junction had 8 bases not matched to a gene; V was cut back by 5 bases and J by 0 bases. The DNA for the CDR3 is TGTGCCAGCAGTCCACGACAGGGAATCAGCACAGATACGCAGTATTTT. Translated, it gives CASSPRQGISTDTQYF.

The V and J genes are TRBV5-4 and TRBJ2-1; TRBD2 is a possible D gene (5 bases). Germline loops: CDR1 SGHNT, CDR2 YYREEE (reference sequence). There are 15 residues in the CDR3. Trimming cost V 3 bases and J 2 bases, with 12 bases left between them. The CDR3 loop is CASSSLGGPYNEQFF. The CDR3 region has the DNA TGTGCCAGCAGCTCTCTAGGAGGACCCTACAATGAGCAGTTCTTC.

The rearrangement joins TRBV6-5 to TRBJ1-3; 7 bases align to TRBD1. Looked up from germline, CDR1 is MNHEY and CDR2 is SVGAGI. The CDR3 runs 16 residues. Trimming cost V 2 bases and J 1 base; bases outside gene matches: 5. DNA for the CDR3: TGTGCCAGCAGTTACAATGGCAGGGGGTCTGGAAACACCATATATTTT. It encodes CASSYNGRGSGNTIYF.

The rearrangement joins TRBV2 to TRBJ2-2; D ambiguous. Trimming cost V 7 bases and J 0 bases, with 9 bases left between them. This CDR3 is built from 14 residues. Germline V CDR1 and CDR2: SNHLY, FYNNEI. The CDR3 DNA reads TGTGCCAGCAAGAGGATACCGAACACCGGGGAGCTGTTTTTT. Its protein is CASKRIPNTGELFF.

Worth noting for this clone: Distinct nucleotide sequences in the sample also encode this CDR3. The chain is built from TRBV9 and TRBJ2-1, with D unresolved. Germline CDR1 SGDLS, CDR2 YYNGEE. With 7 bases removed from V and 3 bases from J, the gap between germline ends came to 11 bases. This CDR3 spans 13 amino acids. The CDR3 DNA sequence: TGTGCCAGCTCCCCTGGGGTCTACAATGAGCAGTTCTTC. Protein product: CASSPGVYNEQFF.

This clone was observed a single time. Distinct nucleotide sequences in the sample also encode this CDR3. This rearrangement joins TRBV5-1 to TRBJ2-3; D gene uncertain. The CDR3 has 14 amino acids. Germline CDR1 SGHRS, CDR2 YFSETQ. The ends were cut back, 0 bases at V and 0 bases at J, with 5 bases in the middle. The CDR3 nucleotides are TGCGCCAGCAGCTTGGCCGCGAGCACAGATACGCAGTATTTT. Protein product: CASSLAASTDTQYF.

The gene calls are TRBV11-3 and TRBJ2-1, with TRBD2 matching 7 bases. Germline CDR1 and CDR2: SGHNT and YENEEA. Losses at the gene ends were 5 bases for V and 7 bases for J; bases not matched to a gene: 14. CDR3 length: 16 amino acids. The CDR3 nucleotides are TGTGCCAGCAGCCCTGGGGCTAGCTGGGAGGGTAATGAGCAGTTCTTC. It translates to CASSPGASWEGNEQFF.

V is TRBV10-3 and J is TRBJ1-3; D perhaps matches TRBD1 (5 bases). The CDR3 is made up of 14 amino acids. V was clipped by 3 bases and J by 2 bases, with 8 bases between them. Germline CDR1 ENHRY, CDR2 SYGVKD. CDR3 in amino acids: CAISEQETGNTIYF. The CDR3, as DNA: TGTGCCATCAGTGAACAGGAAACTGGAAACACCATATATTTT.

The CDR3 protein is CASSGGRSSYEQYF. CDR3 DNA sequence: TGTGCCAGCAGCGGCGGGAGAAGCTCCTACGAGCAGTACTTC. The gene calls are TRBV9 and TRBJ2-7, with 7 nucleotides matching TRBD2. The V gene end was trimmed by 3 bases and the J gene end by 0 bases; junction bases not matched to a gene: 3. The V gene's germline CDR1 is SGDLS and CDR2 YYNGEE. There are 14 residues in the CDR3.

The chain recombines TRBV29-1 with TRBJ2-5; a weak D match, TRBD2 (5 bases). Germline CDR1 and CDR2: SQVTM and ANQGSEA. Trimming left V 3 bases short and J 1 base short, with 9 bases between. The CDR3 covers 13 residues. This CDR3 is CSVEEDSQETQYF. As DNA, the CDR3 is TGCAGCGTTGAGGAGGACTCCCAAGAGACCCAGTACTTC. The whole variable domain, filled in from reference TRBV29-1 and TRBJ2-5, reads SAVISQKPSRDICQRGTSLTIQCQVDSQVTMMFWYRQQPGQSLTLIATANQGSEATYESGFVIDKFPISRPNLTFSTLTVSNMSPEDSSIYLCSVEEDSQETQYFGPGTRLLVL.

The J gene is TRBJ1-2, the V gene TRBV6-5, with a tentative D call TRBD1 (5 bases). This CDR3 has 13 residues. Deletions cut 3 bases from V and 4 bases from J, with 9 bases between. Per germline, CDR1 MNHEY and CDR2 SVGAGI. The CDR3 DNA sequence: TGTGCCAGCAGTTATGGCAGGGTCTATGGCTACACCTTC. Its protein is CASSYGRVYGYTF.

The chain joins TRBV11-2 to TRBJ2-1; TRBD2 agrees at 9 bases. The CDR3 is made up of 19 amino acids. J was trimmed by 5 bases and V by 6 bases; bases with no gene match: 20. Germline V gene sequence: CDR1 SGHAT, CDR2 FQNNGV. Here the CDR3 DNA reads TGTGCCAGCAGTTCCACTTGGACTAGCGTGATGGTGGGACACAATGAGCAGTTCTTC. It yields the protein CASSSTWTSVMVGHNEQFF.

The gene calls are TRBV4-2 and TRBJ2-7; D is unclear. Germline V gene lookup returns CDR1 LGHNA and CDR2 YNFKEQ. V was pared by 2 bases and J by 6 bases, with 20 bases between. This CDR3 has 16 residues. CDR3 in amino acids: CASSQTRRNAPREQYF. DNA of the CDR3: TGTGCCAGCAGCCAAACAAGACGGAACGCCCCCCGCGAGCAGTACTTC.

This chain links TRBV6-5 with TRBJ2-7; 10 nucleotides match TRBD1. V trimming: 4 bases; J trimming: 9 bases; junction bases outside the gene matches: 9. This CDR3 has 14 residues. Germline V lookup: CDR1 MNHEY, CDR2 SVGAGI. The CDR3 here is CASSWDRGTLGQYF. CDR3 in DNA: TGTGCCAGCAGTTGGGACAGGGGCACCCTCGGGCAGTACTTC.

This chain links TRBV5-1 with TRBJ2-3, with 11 bases fitting TRBD2. V lost 1 base, J lost 4 bases, and 5 bases stayed unmatched. The CDR3 loop spans 16 amino acids. Germline V CDR1 and CDR2: SGHRS, YFSETQ. The CDR3 coding sequence is TGCGCCAGCAGCTTGTGGCTAGCGGGAGGCGCAGATACGCAGTATTTT. Translation gives CASSLWLAGGADTQYF.

The chain couples TRBV7-9 to TRBJ1-4, with D unclear. CDR1 is SEHNR and CDR2 is FQNEAQ in the germline V gene (reference sequence). The CDR3 spans 14 residues. V lost 0 bases and J lost 7, with 9 bases in between. Here the CDR3 DNA reads TGTGCCAGCAGCTTAGCTAGGGCTGGTGAAAAACTGTTTTTT. This gives the protein CASSLARAGEKLFF.

The chain is built from TRBV7-2 and TRBJ2-7; 9 bases match TRBD1. CDR1 SGHTA and CDR2 FQGNSA come from the germline V gene. V dropped 3 bases and J dropped 6; count of bases not matched to a gene: 9. The CDR3 sequence is 15 residues long. The CDR3, as DNA: TGTGCCAGCAGCTTCTCGCCGGGACAGGGTACCGAGCAGTACTTC. It yields the protein CASSFSPGQGTEQYF.

The chain couples TRBV5-8 to TRBJ2-1, with D possibly matching TRBD1 (6 bases). The V and J ends lost 4 bases and 0 bases respectively, with 14 bases between them. Germline CDR1 and CDR2: SGHTS and YDEGEE. CDR3 size: 16 residues. The CDR3 sequence: CASSQAQGRSYNEQFF. CDR3 coding DNA: TGTGCCAGCAGCCAAGCGCAGGGGCGCTCCTACAATGAGCAGTTCTTC.

V gene TRBV4-2 combines with J gene TRBJ2-1; D is possibly TRBD2 (5 bases). V was clipped by 5 bases and J by 8 bases, with 16 bases between them. Germline CDR1 LGHNA, CDR2 YNFKEQ. The CDR3 consists of 14 residues. This CDR3 is CASSSGVGRDEQFF. As DNA, the CDR3 is TGTGCCAGCAGCTCCGGGGTGGGCCGCGATGAGCAGTTCTTC.

The chain employs TRBV7-9 and TRBJ1-6; no reliable D call. Trimming removed 5 bases at V and 10 bases at J, with 9 bases between. Germline CDR1 and CDR2: SEHNR and FQNEAQ (reference sequence). This CDR3 has 12 amino acids. CDR3 in DNA: TGTGCCAGCAGCCCCCCCCAGTCACCCCTCCACTTT. Translating gives CASSPPQSPLHF. The complete variable domain, with remaining parts taken from reference TRBV7-9 and TRBJ1-6, reads DTGVSQNPRHKITKRGQNVTFRCDPISEHNRLYWYRQTLGQGPEFLTYFQNEAQLEKSRLLSDRFSAERPKGSFSTLEIQRTEQGDSAMYLCASSPPQSPLHFGNGTRLTVT.

V usage is TRBV27 and J usage is TRBJ2-7; D uncertain. This CDR3 is built from 15 residues. Germline V gene data show CDR1 as MNHEY and CDR2 as SMNVEV (reference sequence). V lost 3 bases and J lost 2, with 14 bases in between. CDR3 DNA sequence: TGTGCCAGCAGTTTTAGCAGGAACTTTACCTACGAGCAGTACTTC. Protein sequence: CASSFSRNFTYEQYF.

V usage is TRBV7-2 and J usage is TRBJ2-2, with 9 bases identical to TRBD1. Losses at the gene ends were 5 bases for V and 6 bases for J; bases not matched to a gene: 4. Germline CDR1 reads SGHTA; CDR2 reads FQGNSA. The CDR3 sequence is 14 residues long. The CDR3 sequence is CASSITGGPGELFF. CDR3 coding DNA: TGTGCCAGCAGCATCACAGGGGGCCCCGGGGAGCTGTTTTTT. The whole variable domain, remainder taken from reference TRBV7-2 and TRBJ2-2, is GAGVSQSPSNKVTEKGKDVELRCDPISGHTALYWYRQSLGQGLEFLIYFQGNSAPDKSGLPSDRFSAERTGGSVSTLTIQRTQQEDSAVYLCASSITGGPGELFFGEGSRLTVL.

The V and J genes are TRBV18 and TRBJ2-1; TRBD1 aligns across 9 bases. V trimming: 2 bases; J trimming: 6 bases; junction bases outside the gene matches: 8. The germline CDR1 and CDR2 sequences are KGHSH and LQKENI. The CDR3 is made up of 16 amino acids. The CDR3 DNA sequence: TGTGCCAGCTCACCAGCAGGACAGGGGCTAACCAATGAGCAGTTCTTC. Amino acids: CASSPAGQGLTNEQFF.

The chain recombines TRBV6-5 with TRBJ2-2, with a tentative D call TRBD1 (5 bases). The CDR3 spans 11 residues. The germline CDR1 and CDR2 sequences are MNHEY and SVGAGI. V was trimmed by 5 bases and J by 7 bases, leaving 5 bases between them. The CDR3 loop is CASSQGGELFF. The CDR3 DNA reads TGTGCCAGCAGTCAGGGCGGGGAGCTGTTTTTT.

The chain employs TRBV5-4 and TRBJ1-3; unclear D gene. There are 14 residues in the CDR3. Trimming removed 4 bases from V and 0 bases from J, with 8 bases in between. CDR1 is SGHNT and CDR2 is YYREEE in the germline V gene (reference sequence). CDR3 bases: TGTGCCAGCAGCGATGAGAGCTCTGGAAACACCATATATTTT. Amino acids: CASSDESSGNTIYF.

The rearrangement joins TRBV5-8 to TRBJ2-7; no firm D call. Germline V gene lookup returns CDR1 SGHTS and CDR2 YDEGEE. The CDR3 length is 10 residues. Deletions cut 1 base from V and 6 bases from J, with 2 bases between. The DNA for the CDR3 is TGTGCCAGCAGCTTGCCCGAGCAGTACTTC. Translated: CASSLPEQYF. The complete variable domain, with remaining parts taken from reference TRBV5-8 and TRBJ2-7, reads EAGVTQSPTHLIKTRGQQATLRCSPISGHTSVYWYQQALGLGLQFLLWYDEGEERNRGNFPPRFSGRQFPNYSSELNVNALELEDSALYLCASSLPEQYFGPGTRLTVT.

The chain carries TRBV5-6 and TRBJ1-2; 9 nucleotides line up with TRBD1. This CDR3 is 14 amino acids long. Germline loops: CDR1 SGHDT, CDR2 YYEEEE. V shed 4 bases, J shed 5 bases, and the junction held 6 bases outside the gene matches. CDR3 amino acids: CASSGWDREYGYTF. CDR3 bases: TGTGCCAGCAGCGGATGGGACAGGGAGTATGGCTACACCTTC.

With regard to this clone: Other DNA sequences within the sample encode an identical CDR3. This rearrangement joins TRBV5-1 to TRBJ2-7, with 9 bases fitting TRBD1. This CDR3 is built from 14 residues. Trimming at V came to 2 bases and at J to 4 bases, leaving 4 bases not matched to a gene. In germline, CDR1 is SGHRS, CDR2 YFSETQ. CDR3 coding DNA: TGCGCCAGCAGCTTAACAGGGGGCGGTTACGAGCAGTACTTC. The encoded protein is CASSLTGGGYEQYF.